A single count supports the clone carrying this T cell receptor (beta chain). Each CDR3 protein is one row after TCRdb ran MiXCR on the RT-PCR reads. The sample contains 150,000 to 250,000 distinct CDR3 sequences, 41% of which appear only once. This record belongs to a study of patients and donors after allogeneic stem cell transplantation. The V gene lost 0 bases and the J gene lost 5 bases, with 6 bases spanning the gap. The germline V gene encodes CDR1 SGDLS and CDR2 YYNGEE. CDR3 length: 13 residues. The receptor's source is a human donor who was either an allogeneic HSCT recipient or a stem cell or donor lymphocyte infusion donor (not recorded which). It is not recorded whose cells these are; they may come from a transplant donor. Sequenced material: blood, either unsorted or a sorted T cell fraction (not recorded which). This chain joins TRBV9 and TRBJ2-4, with unresolved D. This chain's CDR3 is CASSVGPENIQYF. Here the CDR3 DNA reads TGTGCCAGCAGCGTAGGGCCAGAAAACATTCAGTACTTC.